This entry lists 22 T cell receptor beta chains sequenced from one sample in a study of T-cell reconstitution after alpha-beta-depleted transplantation in children. The authors prepared the TCRbeta library with unique molecular identifiers. MiXCR, run by TCRdb on the PCR reads, gives a single entry per CDR3 protein. The sample lists a few hundred thousand distinct CDR3 sequences, about a quarter occurring once. The starting material was PBMCs, mostly from graft donor cells, obtained 180 days after TCRalphabeta/CD19-depleted stem cell transplant. The receptors originated from a male patient under 18 who had a stem cell transplant for acute lymphoblastic leukemia, so the T cells may come from the graft donor.

This rearrangement joins TRBV5-1 to TRBJ1-1; D remains unclear. The V and J ends lost 2 bases and 3 bases respectively, with 8 bases between them. The CDR3 extends over 13 amino acids. Looked up from germline, CDR1 is SGHRS and CDR2 is YFSETQ. As DNA, the CDR3 is TGCGCCAGCAGCTTCAGGCTAGACACTGAAGCTTTCTTT. Translation: CASSFRLDTEAFF.

The chain couples TRBV5-6 to TRBJ1-2, with D unresolved. The CDR3 has 12 residues. V lost 4 bases to trimming and J lost 2 bases, with 6 bases between them. Germline loops: CDR1 SGHDT, CDR2 YYEEEE. The CDR3 region is CASSTGNYGYTF. Here the CDR3 DNA reads TGTGCCAGCAGCACCGGAAACTATGGCTACACCTTC.

V is TRBV12-3 or TRBV12-4 and J is TRBJ1-4; D unresolved. V was pared by 4 bases and J by 4 bases, with 16 bases between. CDR3 length: 16 residues. The CDR3: CASSSPNGPFNEKLFF. The CDR3 DNA follows: TGTGCCAGCAGTTCCCCGAACGGGCCCTTTAATGAAAAACTGTTTTTT.

This chain links TRBV29-1 with TRBJ1-2; 10 bases fit TRBD1. The CDR3 has 14 residues. Germline CDR1 is SQVTM and CDR2 is ANQGSEA. The V segment lost 7 bases and the J segment 4 bases; nucleotides outside the gene matches: 9. CDR3 sequence: CSGLGQGEAYGYTF. CDR3 nucleotide sequence: TGCAGCGGCCTAGGACAGGGGGAGGCCTATGGCTACACCTTC.

This clonotype has only a few counts. This sequence joins TRBV7-3 and TRBJ2-1, with 7 positions matching TRBD1. The V segment lost 2 bases and the J segment 2 bases; nucleotides outside the gene matches: 6. This CDR3 contains 16 residues. Germline CDR1 and CDR2: SGHTA and FQGTGA. CDR3 protein: CASSLEGARAYNEQFF. The CDR3 coding sequence is TGTGCCAGCAGCTTAGAGGGGGCGAGGGCCTACAATGAGCAGTTCTTC.

CDR3 nucleotide sequence: TGCGCCAGCAGCTTGTACGGGGGGAGCTCCTATAATTCACCCCTCCACTTT. This encodes CASSLYGGSSYNSPLHF. The genes are TRBV5-1 and TRBJ1-6; the D gene is possibly TRBD1 (5 bases). CDR1 is SGHRS and CDR2 is YFSETQ in the germline V gene. Trimming stripped 1 base from V and 0 bases from J, with 11 bases between. This CDR3 has 17 residues.

V is TRBV5-4 and J is TRBJ2-4, with 7 bases fitting TRBD2. Trimming removed 2 bases from V and 1 base from J; junction bases left unmatched: 9. Germline V gene lookup returns CDR1 SGHNT and CDR2 YYREEE (reference sequence). CDR3 length: 17 amino acids. The CDR3 DNA reads TGTGCCAGCAGCTTAAGGGGAGCGGGGATTGCCAAAAACATTCAGTACTTC. Its translation is CASSLRGAGIAKNIQYF.

The chain has TRBV27 and TRBJ1-4; D remains unclear. The ends were cut back, 5 bases at V and 12 bases at J, with 19 bases in the middle. Germline assignment: CDR1 MNHEY and CDR2 SMNVEV (reference sequence). This CDR3 comprises 14 residues. CDR3 region: CASSPYTGTVELFF. For the CDR3, the DNA is TGTGCCAGCAGTCCCTACACCGGAACAGTAGAACTGTTTTTT.

There are a few counts of this clonotype. The chain links TRBV20-1 to TRBJ2-7, with 9 bases fitting TRBD2. Trimming took 1 base from V and 6 from J; bases not matched to a gene: 7. This CDR3 spans 14 amino acids. Germline V gene lookup returns CDR1 DFQATT and CDR2 SNEGSKA (reference sequence). For the CDR3, the DNA is TGCAGTGCTAGAGTAGCGGGAGCCTCTAGCGAGCAGTACTTC. It translates to CSARVAGASSEQYF.

The genes are TRBV5-6 and TRBJ2-1, with 9 bases lining up with TRBD2. Looked up from germline, CDR1 is SGHDT and CDR2 is YYEEEE. The V gene end was trimmed by 2 bases and the J gene end by 4 bases; junction bases not matched to a gene: 7. There are 16 residues in the CDR3. The CDR3: CASSLRAGGLYNEQFF. CDR3 sequence (DNA): TGTGCCAGCAGCTTACGAGCGGGAGGTCTTTACAATGAGCAGTTCTTC.

The rearrangement uses TRBV2 and TRBJ2-7, with a tentative D call TRBD1 (6 bases). CDR3 length: 13 residues. The V gene lost 4 bases and the J gene lost 2 bases, with 9 bases spanning the gap. Germline values: CDR1 SNHLY, CDR2 FYNNEI. CDR3 sequence reads: CASSGGRTYEQYF. The CDR3 DNA is TGTGCCAGCAGTGGGGGGCGAACCTACGAGCAGTACTTC.

Only a few counts were recorded for this clonotype. This chain joins TRBV10-3 and TRBJ1-1; 9 positions agree with TRBD1. The CDR3 is 14 amino acids. CDR1 and CDR2 (germline): ENHRY, SYGVKD. Trimming removed 5 bases from V and 5 bases from J; junction bases left unmatched: 6. CDR3 nucleotide sequence: TGTGCCATCAGTTCCGGGACAGGGAGGACTGAAGCTTTCTTT. Translating it yields CAISSGTGRTEAFF.

The V gene is TRBV12-3 or TRBV12-4, the J gene TRBJ1-5; tentative D call: TRBD1 (5 bases). This CDR3 is 13 amino acids long. Trimming stripped 5 bases from V and 6 bases from J, with 11 bases between. The CDR3 nucleotides read TGTGCCAGCAGTCGACAGAACCTTCAGCCCCAGCATTTT. This translates into CASSRQNLQPQHF.

This clonotype was seen more than once but under ten times. This sequence joins TRBV20-1 and TRBJ1-2; 9 nucleotides line up with TRBD1. With 0 bases clipped from V and 2 bases from J, the junction kept 7 bases outside the gene matches. CDR3 length: 16 amino acids. Germline CDR1 and CDR2: DFQATT and SNEGSKA (reference sequence). The CDR3 region is CSARENGTGRNYGYTF. The CDR3, as DNA: TGCAGTGCTAGAGAGAATGGGACAGGGCGAAACTATGGCTACACCTTC.

The chain's CDR3 is CASSSLHGHEQYF. Here the CDR3 DNA reads TGTGCCAGCTCGTCCCTACACGGCCACGAGCAGTACTTC. The chain employs TRBV18 and TRBJ2-7; no clear D gene. Trimming took off 6 bases at V and 5 bases at J, with 14 bases between the two ends. This CDR3 spans 13 amino acids. CDR1 and CDR2 (germline): KGHSH, LQKENI.

J is TRBJ2-5 and V is TRBV11-2, with TRBD2 matching 13 bases. The CDR3 consists of 18 residues. Germline V CDR1 and CDR2: SGHAT, FQNNGV. J gave up 0 bases and V 2 bases, and 6 bases lay outside the gene matches. CDR3 in amino acids: CASSLKPTSGRYQETQYF. The CDR3, as DNA: TGTGCCAGCAGCTTAAAACCGACTAGCGGGAGGTACCAAGAGACCCAGTACTTC.

The chain couples TRBV18 to TRBJ2-1; 12 positions match TRBD2. This CDR3 has 18 amino acids. J lost 5 bases, V lost 3 bases, and 11 bases had no gene match. Germline V lookup: CDR1 KGHSH, CDR2 LQKENI. For the CDR3, the DNA is TGTGCCAGCTCACCGTCGACTAGCGGGAGTTCAGATCACAATGAGCAGTTCTTC. It encodes CASSPSTSGSSDHNEQFF.

This clonotype appeared many times. This chain connects TRBV12-3 or TRBV12-4 to TRBJ2-1; 11 positions agree with TRBD2. The length of the CDR3 is 14 residues. After removal of 5 bases from V and 3 bases from J, the junction contained 0 bases not matched to a gene. This chain's CDR3 is CASSGLAGYNEQFF. Here the CDR3 DNA reads TGTGCCAGCAGTGGACTAGCGGGCTACAATGAGCAGTTCTTC.

This clonotype was seen a few times. CDR3 sequence: CSVFGRLATEAFF. CDR3 coding DNA: TGCAGCGTGTTCGGGAGGTTAGCGACTGAAGCTTTCTTT. The V gene is TRBV29-1, the J gene TRBJ1-1, with no clear D. The CDR3 sequence is 13 residues long. Germline CDR1 reads SQVTM; CDR2 reads ANQGSEA. V lost 6 bases and J lost 5, with 16 bases in between.

The chain has TRBV6-1 and TRBJ2-7, with 10 bases matching TRBD1. V was pared by 0 bases and J by 0 bases, with 8 bases of the junction left unmatched. Per the germline V gene, CDR1 is MNHNS and CDR2 is SASEGT. This CDR3 is 18 amino acids long. CDR3: CASSEAGQGDPNSYEQYF. As DNA, the CDR3 is TGTGCCAGCAGTGAAGCCGGACAGGGGGACCCAAACTCCTACGAGCAGTACTTC.

The chain has TRBV12-3 or TRBV12-4 and TRBJ2-1, with 12 bases lining up with TRBD2. The CDR3 spans 18 residues. V gave up 6 bases and J gave up 0 bases; unmatched junction bases: 9. The CDR3 is CASRGGTSGPSSYNEQFF. The CDR3 region has the DNA TGTGCCAGCAGGGGGGGGACTAGCGGGCCCAGCTCCTACAATGAGCAGTTCTTC.

This clonotype was counted a few times. The V and J genes are TRBV4-2 and TRBJ1-2, with TRBD1 matching 11 bases. V gave up 0 bases and J gave up 4 bases; unmatched junction bases: 1. This CDR3 contains 15 residues. Germline V CDR1 and CDR2: LGHNA, YNFKEQ. The CDR3 sequence: CASSQEGTGGYGYTF. CDR3 bases: TGTGCCAGCAGCCAAGAGGGGACAGGGGGCTATGGCTACACCTTC.